The 7 T cell receptor beta chains reported below all come from one sample, sequenced in a study of shared clonotypes between healthy human individuals. Profiled with immunoSEQ multiplex PCR; TCRdb holds only in-frame clones, not every one. The data contain some 980,000 clones, approximately 80% of them singletons. The sequenced material came from memory CD4+ T cells sorted from blood. Subset: CD45RA-negative fraction. Every receptor here comes from a young man in good health.

This clone was picked up many times. The V and J genes are TRBV7-2 and TRBJ2-7; tentatively, D is TRBD2 (5 bases). Per germline, CDR1 SGHTA and CDR2 FQGNSA. Deletions cut 1 base from V and 2 bases from J, with 12 bases between. This CDR3 contains 15 residues. The DNA for the CDR3 is TGTGCCAGCAGCTTAGATGACTACTCGACCTACGAGCAGTACTTC. Translation: CASSLDDYSTYEQYF.

This clone was counted only a few times. This clone may be a read error of a much larger clone one base away. V is TRBV9 and J is TRBJ2-7, with D unresolved. The CDR3 contains 11 residues. V shed 7 bases and J shed 2 bases, with 7 bases lying between them. Germline V gives CDR1 SGDLS, CDR2 YYNGEE. CDR3 sequence (DNA): TGTGCCAGCGGTACAGCCTACGAGCAGTACTTC. This gives the protein CASGTAYEQYF. Full variable domain (outside the CDR3, taken from reference TRBV9 and TRBJ2-7): DSGVTQTPKHLITATGQRVTLRCSPRSGDLSVYWYQQSLDQGLQFLIQYYNGEERAKGNILERFSAQQFPDLHSELNLSSLELGDSALYFCASGTAYEQYFGPGTRLTVT.

The rearrangement uses TRBV5-1 and TRBJ2-1; 8 bases line up with TRBD1. This CDR3 has 15 amino acids. Germline trimming cut 0 bases from V and 4 bases from J; bases unmatched to any gene: 3. CDR1 is SGHRS and CDR2 is YFSETQ in the germline V gene. Here the CDR3 DNA reads TGCGCCAGCAGCTTGGCAGGGGGCGCTTACAATGAGCAGTTCTTC. This sequence encodes CASSLAGGAYNEQFF.

Here the CDR3 reads CASSLDRGRYGYTF. The DNA for the CDR3 is TGTGCCAGCAGCTTAGACCGGGGGCGCTATGGCTACACCTTC. The chain is built from TRBV7-9 and TRBJ1-2; perhaps TRBD1 as D (6 bases). The V end lost 1 base, the J end lost 4 bases, and 10 bases lay between the germline ends. CDR3 size: 14 residues. Germline V lookup: CDR1 SEHNR, CDR2 FQNEAQ (reference sequence). The variable domain in full, completed from reference TRBV7-9 and TRBJ1-2, reads DTGVSQNPRHKITKRGQNVTFRCDPISEHNRLYWYRQTLGQGPEFLTYFQNEAQLEKSRLLSDRFSAERPKGSFSTLEIQRTEQGDSAMYLCASSLDRGRYGYTFGSGTRLTVV.

This clone turned up a few times. Written as DNA, the CDR3 is TGTGCTAGTGGTTTGATTTACGGCACAGATACGCAGTATTTT. The encoded protein is CASGLIYGTDTQYF. The chain links TRBV12-5 to TRBJ2-3; no reliable D call. V lost 2 bases and J 1 base, leaving 7 bases between the germline ends. The germline V gene has CDR1 LGHNT and CDR2 FRNRAP. The CDR3 totals 14 residues. The full variable domain, completed using reference TRBV12-5 and TRBJ2-3, is DARVTQTPRHKVTEMGQEVTMRCQPILGHNTVFWYRQTMMQGLELLAYFRNRAPLDDSGMPKDRFSAEMPDATLATLKIQPSEPRDSAVYFCASGLIYGTDTQYFGPGTRLTVL.

V usage is TRBV7-9 and J usage is TRBJ2-1, with D possibly TRBD2 on 6 matching bases. V lost 4 bases to trimming and J lost 5 bases, with 15 bases between them. CDR3 length: 15 residues. The V gene's germline CDR1 is SEHNR and CDR2 FQNEAQ (reference sequence). The CDR3 DNA reads TGTGCCAGCAGCTCCCGGGACTCCTTCAACAATGAGCAGTTCTTC. Amino acids: CASSSRDSFNNEQFF.

The V and J genes are TRBV5-1 and TRBJ2-3, with 10 bases aligning to TRBD2. The CDR3 extends over 18 amino acids. The germline V gene has CDR1 SGHRS and CDR2 YFSETQ. V lost 0 bases to trimming and J lost 2 bases; unmatched junction nucleotides: 9. DNA of the CDR3: TGCGCCAGCAGCTTGGCCCCTAGCGGGGGCATCTCCACAGATACGCAGTATTTT. Protein: CASSLAPSGGISTDTQYF.